Listed below are T cell receptor beta chains from one sample, sequenced in a study of response to subunit inactivated influenza vaccine. Each CDR3 protein is one row after TCRdb ran MiXCR on the RT-PCR reads. Among around 540,000 distinct CDR3 sequences listed, 10% to 15% were seen once. This specimen consisted of PBMCs from blood, obtained on the day of vaccination. Every receptor here comes from a man aged 45 to 65 who received an inactivated influenza vaccine. The CDR3 runs from the conserved cysteine through the conserved F or W. Fields, in order: CDR3 protein, J gene, V gene.

CDR3aa: CASSQRWGRETQYF
j_gene: TRBJ2-5
v_gene: TRBV7-2

CDR3aa: CASEGQSSYNEQFF
j_gene: TRBJ2-1
v_gene: TRBV2

CDR3aa: CASRLLGFGQPQHF
j_gene: TRBJ1-5
v_gene: TRBV28

CDR3aa: CASSYRLAGVTETQYF
j_gene: TRBJ2-5
v_gene: TRBV5-1

CDR3aa: CASRLGRGFSYEQYF
j_gene: TRBJ2-7
v_gene: TRBV12-3/TRBV12-4

CDR3aa: CASSQDSRRDNEQFF
j_gene: TRBJ2-1
v_gene: TRBV4-2

CDR3aa: CASGGPTGELFF
j_gene: TRBJ2-2
v_gene: TRBV6-1

CDR3aa: CASSLGAGGRTDTQYF
j_gene: TRBJ2-3
v_gene: TRBV28

CDR3aa: CSVVVQGQKVEQYF
j_gene: TRBJ2-7
v_gene: TRBV29-1

CDR3aa: CASSLRTGYTDTQYF
j_gene: TRBJ2-3
v_gene: TRBV9

CDR3aa: CASSTPQGHPYEQYF
j_gene: TRBJ2-7
v_gene: TRBV13

CDR3aa: CASSSSGLHNEQFF
j_gene: TRBJ2-1
v_gene: TRBV5-1

CDR3aa: CASSQDLGESYEQYF
j_gene: TRBJ2-7
v_gene: TRBV3-1

CDR3aa: CASSSSGGGQETQYF
j_gene: TRBJ2-5
v_gene: TRBV9